Listed below are T cell receptor beta chains from one sample, sequenced in a study of molecular identifiers for immune sequencing clone quantification. TCRdb reanalysed the PCR reads using MiXCR and keeps one entry per CDR3 protein. The sample contains approximately 500,000 distinct CDR3 sequences, 20% to 25% of which appear only once. The material sequenced was naive CD8+ T cells from blood, with Jurkat cell RNA spiked in. The receptors stem from a human donor in good health. Some libraries in this study had Jurkat cell RNA spiked in. Each CDR3 is given with its conserved first and last residue. The D gene is left open where the match is weak. Expanded clones get a size class; other rows say once, few or many, or leave the size out.

V gene	D gene	CDR3 length	J gene	clone size	CDR3 DNA	CDR3 protein
TRBV4-1	NA	13	TRBJ2-7	NA	TGCGCCAGCAGCCCCGGAGGCACCTACGGGCAGTACTTC	CASSPGGTYGQYF
TRBV7-6	NA	13	TRBJ1-1	few	TGTGCCAGCACCCCGGGAGGGGAGACTGAAGCTTTCTTT	CASTPGGETEAFF
TRBV27	TRBD2	14	TRBJ2-7	many	TGTGCCAGCATCCCTGCCGGGGGGACCTACGAGCAGTACTTC	CASIPAGGTYEQYF
TRBV5-8	NA	12	TRBJ1-1	many	TGTGCCAGCAGCCCGACAGACACTGAAGCTTTCTTT	CASSPTDTEAFF
TRBV30	NA	18	TRBJ1-6	few	TGTGCCTGGGCGAGAACCGACACTCCCAGGTCCTATAATTCACCCCTCCACTTT	CAWARTDTPRSYNSPLHF
TRBV6-2/TRBV6-3	NA	15	TRBJ1-2	few	TGTGCCAGCAGTTACGGCGGCAGGGGATATTCTGGCTACACCTTC	CASSYGGRGYSGYTF
TRBV7-6	TRBD2	16	TRBJ2-3	NA	TGTGCCAGCAGCTTAGCTGCGGGGGGGCCCTCAGATACGCAGTATTTT	CASSLAAGGPSDTQYF
TRBV4-1	NA	16	TRBJ2-3	many	TGCGCCAGCAGCCAAGATTTGGCCGGGGGTGGAGATACGCAGTATTTT	CASSQDLAGGGDTQYF
TRBV6-1	TRBD1	13	TRBJ2-7	few	TGTGCCAGCGAGACAGGGGCCCCCTACGAGCAGTACTTC	CASETGAPYEQYF
TRBV6-2/TRBV6-3	NA	12	TRBJ1-1	many	TGTGCCAGCACCCCCGGGAGTTTCGAAGCTTTCTTT	CASTPGSFEAFF
TRBV9	NA	15	TRBJ2-1	few	TGTGCCAGCAGCGTAGGATGGAGGGGCGAGGATGAGCAGTTCTTC	CASSVGWRGEDEQFF
TRBV29-1	NA	12	TRBJ1-2	many	TGCAGCGTTACCACCGATTCGCTTGGCTACACCTTC	CSVTTDSLGYTF
TRBV7-9	TRBD2	14	TRBJ2-5	NA	TGTGCCAGCAGATGGGACTACAAAGAAGAGACCCAGTACTTC	CASRWDYKEETQYF
TRBV5-1	TRBD1	16	TRBJ2-7	NA	TGCGCCAGCAGCTACCCTGAACAGGGGGCACGGCTCGAGCAGTACTTC	CASSYPEQGARLEQYF
TRBV28	NA	13	TRBJ1-2	NA	TGTGCCAGCAGTTGGGGGGGGGACTATGGCTACACCTTC	CASSWGGDYGYTF
TRBV6-7	NA	15	TRBJ1-3	NA	TGTGCCAGCAGCTCAACAGGGTGCTCTGGAAACACCATATATTTT	CASSSTGCSGNTIYF
TRBV27	TRBD1	15	TRBJ1-6	few	TGTGCCAGCAGTAAACAGGGGGATGCTAATTCACCCCTCCACTTT	CASSKQGDANSPLHF
TRBV7-2	NA	15	TRBJ2-3	many	TGTGCCAGCAGCTTAGGTCGTTTCGGGGGAGATACGCAGTATTTT	CASSLGRFGGDTQYF
TRBV14	TRBD1	15	TRBJ1-1	few	TGTGCCAGCAGCCAAGTAACAGGGGTGGTCACTGAAGCTTTCTTT	CASSQVTGVVTEAFF
TRBV28	NA	16	TRBJ2-7	NA	TGTGCCACCCATCCCCTTAGCGGAGGTGGCTCCTACGAGCAGTACTTC	CATHPLSGGGSYEQYF
TRBV6-5	NA	14	TRBJ2-2	many	TGTGCCAGCAGTTACTCACGGGGCACCGGGGAGCTGTTTTTT	CASSYSRGTGELFF
TRBV27	TRBD2	15	TRBJ2-1	few	TGTGCCAGCAAGGGCGGACTAGCGGGGTACAATGAGCAGTTCTTC	CASKGGLAGYNEQFF
TRBV20-1	NA	14	TRBJ1-5	NA	TGCAGCGGGCAGGTGGTTGGTTTGGGTCAGCCCCAGCATTTT	CSGQVVGLGQPQHF
TRBV11-2	NA	14	TRBJ2-7	NA	TGTGCCAGCAGCCCCATCGAGGCCCACTACGAGCAGTACTTC	CASSPIEAHYEQYF
TRBV11-2	NA	14	TRBJ2-7	NA	TGTGCCAGCAGCTCTGTCGGGCAGTCATCCGAGCAGTACTTC	CASSSVGQSSEQYF
TRBV11-2	NA	17	TRBJ2-1	many	TGTGCCAGCAGCCCGTTGCTTAGGGGAAGCTCCTACAATGAGCAGTTCTTC	CASSPLLRGSSYNEQFF
TRBV3-1	NA	14	TRBJ1-2	few	TGTGCCAGCAGCCAAGGAGAACAGATTTATGGCTACACCTTC	CASSQGEQIYGYTF
TRBV13	TRBD1	14	TRBJ2-7	few	TGTGCCAGCAGCTCAGAAAGACAGGGCTACGAGCAGTACTTC	CASSSERQGYEQYF
TRBV6-2/TRBV6-3	NA	14	TRBJ1-5	few	TGTGCCAGCAGAACGGGGGAACGTAACTCGTGGGAGCATTTT	CASRTGERNSWEHF
TRBV15	NA	16	TRBJ1-6	NA	TGTGCCACCAGCAGAGATGGGGGGGAGGTGGATTCACCCCTCCACTTT	CATSRDGGEVDSPLHF
TRBV7-9	TRBD2	16	TRBJ2-5	NA	TGTGCCAGCAGCTCGCTTAGCGGGGGGGCCCAAGAGACCCAGTACTTC	CASSSLSGGAQETQYF
TRBV28	TRBD1	13	TRBJ1-2	NA	TGTGCCACTGGGACAGGGTATGGTTTAGGCTACACCTTC	CATGTGYGLGYTF
TRBV7-9	TRBD2	18	TRBJ2-5	NA	TGTGCCAGCAGCCAGGGGACTAGTGGGGCTGTAAACCAAGAGACCCAGTACTTC	CASSQGTSGAVNQETQYF
TRBV9	NA	14	TRBJ1-1	few	TGTGCCAGCAGCGCGGGACAAACAAACACTGAAGCTTTCTTT	CASSAGQTNTEAFF
TRBV6-5	TRBD1	13	TRBJ1-5	many	TGTGCCAGCCAGACAGGGTACAATCAGCCCCAGCATTTT	CASQTGYNQPQHF
TRBV28	NA	15	TRBJ2-7	many	TGTGCCAGCAGCCTCGGCCTGCTAAGCTCCTACGAGCAGTACTTC	CASSLGLLSSYEQYF
TRBV6-2/TRBV6-3	NA	11	TRBJ2-4	many	TGTGCCAGCAGCCAGGGGTACATTCAGTACTTC	CASSQGYIQYF
TRBV13	NA	15	TRBJ2-3	few	TGTGCCAGCAGCTTAGGGCAGAGAAACACAGATACGCAGTATTTT	CASSLGQRNTDTQYF
TRBV7-9	TRBD1	15	TRBJ1-2	few	TGTGCCAGCAGCTTACCCACAGGGGGCAACTATGGCTACACCTTC	CASSLPTGGNYGYTF
TRBV12-3/TRBV12-4	NA	13	TRBJ1-5	many	TGTGCCAGCGGACGATATAGCAATCAGCCCCAGCATTTT	CASGRYSNQPQHF
TRBV4-3	TRBD1	14	TRBJ2-7	few	TGCGCCAGCAGCGGGACAGGGGGTGTTTACGAGCAGTACTTC	CASSGTGGVYEQYF
TRBV27	TRBD1	15	TRBJ2-7	NA	TGTGCCAGCAGTTTGGGACAGGGGGCCAACTACGAGCAGTACTTC	CASSLGQGANYEQYF
TRBV28	TRBD1	14	TRBJ1-1	few	TGTGCCAGCAGTCTCCAGGGGGTGCGGACTGAAGCTTTCTTT	CASSLQGVRTEAFF
TRBV27	NA	14	TRBJ2-1	NA	TGTGCCAGCGCGGAGCGTCCATCAGTCAATGAGCAGTTCTTC	CASAERPSVNEQFF
TRBV9	NA	14	TRBJ1-1	NA	TGTGCCAGCAGCCCCTTGACAGATCCAGGTGGAGCTTTCTTT	CASSPLTDPGGAFF
TRBV4-1	NA	11	TRBJ2-4	few	TGCGCCAGCAGCGCTAGAAACATTCAGTACTTC	CASSARNIQYF
TRBV12-3/TRBV12-4	TRBD1	19	TRBJ2-4	many	TGTGCCAGCAGTTCGGGGACAGCCGACCCCACGTTAGCCAAAAACATTCAGTACTTC	CASSSGTADPTLAKNIQYF
TRBV4-1	NA	15	TRBJ2-6	few	TGCGCCAGCAGACAACAGGGAGCTGGGGCCAACGTCCTGACTTTC	CASRQQGAGANVLTF
TRBV7-9	TRBD2	15	TRBJ2-7	few	TGTGCCAGCAGCTTCCCTGGCGGGAGTCCCTACGAGCAGTACTTC	CASSFPGGSPYEQYF
TRBV28	NA	15	TRBJ2-7	many	TGTGCCAGCAGTTTATACCGGCAGAGCTCCTACGAGCAGTACTTC	CASSLYRQSSYEQYF
TRBV4-3	NA	15	TRBJ1-2	NA	TGCGCCAGCAGCCAAGATCAGGGACGGTCCTATGGCTACACCTTC	CASSQDQGRSYGYTF